This paragraph reports one TCR beta chain. These data come from a study of blood T cell repertoires in COVID-19. Study background: T cells, B-cell-depleted T cells, or PBMCs provided the cDNA or gDNA that served as material.

The method was immunoSEQ multiplex PCR; TCRdb's version includes in-frame clones alone and lacks a portion of them. Of 250,000 to 300,000 clones listed, 70% to 90% are singletons. The ends were cut back, 5 bases at V and 4 bases at J, with 24 bases in the middle. The CDR3 runs 17 residues. Per germline, CDR1 LGHDT and CDR2 YNNKEL (reference sequence). The source of this sequence is a man in his fifties with active or convalescent COVID-19. J is TRBJ2-7 and V is TRBV3-1 (or the pseudogene TRBV3-2); weak D call: TRBD2 (5 bases). The sample was peripheral blood. The CDR3 sequence: CASSSLEIGGRAYEQYF. The CDR3, as DNA: TGTGCCAGCAGCAGCCTTGAAATCGGCGGGCGGGCTTACGAGCAGTACTTC.